Sequencing of this T cell receptor (beta chain) was carried out in a study of T-cell reconstitution after alpha-beta-depleted transplantation in children. Points from the study as a whole: Several hundred graft clones that had expanded were reportedly the source of alpha-beta T cells about two months after transplant. Newly produced T cells mostly provided counts and TCRbeta diversity after one year, as hyperexpanded clones declined.

The library targeted TCRbeta and was prepared with unique molecular identifiers. In TCRdb, the PCR reads were re-called with MiXCR into one record per CDR3 protein. The sample carries about a million distinct CDR3 sequences, less than 30% recorded once. The V and J ends lost 6 bases and 4 bases respectively, with 14 bases between them. The CDR3 is 14 residues long. CDR1 and CDR2 from the germline V gene are KGHSH and LQKENI. As regards this clonotype: Its antigen is not known.

The V and J genes are TRBV18 and TRBJ2-3; D is unclear. This clonotype was sampled from a boy under three years old who had a stem cell transplant for SCID, so the T cells may come from the graft donor. The starting material was PBMCs, mostly from graft donor cells, obtained 360 days after TCRalphabeta/CD19-depleted stem cell transplant. CDR3 bases: TGTGCCAGCTCGACACTGCCGGCGGCAGATACGCAGTATTTT. Protein: CASSTLPAADTQYF.